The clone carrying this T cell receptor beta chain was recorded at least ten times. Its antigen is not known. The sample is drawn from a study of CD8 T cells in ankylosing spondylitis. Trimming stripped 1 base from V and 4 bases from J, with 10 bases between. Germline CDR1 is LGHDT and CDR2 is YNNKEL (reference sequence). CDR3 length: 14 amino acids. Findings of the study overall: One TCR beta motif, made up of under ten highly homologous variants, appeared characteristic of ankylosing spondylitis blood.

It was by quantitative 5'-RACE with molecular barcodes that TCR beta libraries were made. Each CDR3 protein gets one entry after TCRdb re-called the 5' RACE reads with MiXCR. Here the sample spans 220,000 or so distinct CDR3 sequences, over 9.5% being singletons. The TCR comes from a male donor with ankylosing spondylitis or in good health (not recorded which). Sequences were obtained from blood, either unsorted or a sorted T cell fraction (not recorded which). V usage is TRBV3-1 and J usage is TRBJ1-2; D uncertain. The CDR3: CASSQGGGSYGYTF. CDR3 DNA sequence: TGTGCCAGCAGCCAAGGTGGTGGATCCTATGGCTACACCTTC.